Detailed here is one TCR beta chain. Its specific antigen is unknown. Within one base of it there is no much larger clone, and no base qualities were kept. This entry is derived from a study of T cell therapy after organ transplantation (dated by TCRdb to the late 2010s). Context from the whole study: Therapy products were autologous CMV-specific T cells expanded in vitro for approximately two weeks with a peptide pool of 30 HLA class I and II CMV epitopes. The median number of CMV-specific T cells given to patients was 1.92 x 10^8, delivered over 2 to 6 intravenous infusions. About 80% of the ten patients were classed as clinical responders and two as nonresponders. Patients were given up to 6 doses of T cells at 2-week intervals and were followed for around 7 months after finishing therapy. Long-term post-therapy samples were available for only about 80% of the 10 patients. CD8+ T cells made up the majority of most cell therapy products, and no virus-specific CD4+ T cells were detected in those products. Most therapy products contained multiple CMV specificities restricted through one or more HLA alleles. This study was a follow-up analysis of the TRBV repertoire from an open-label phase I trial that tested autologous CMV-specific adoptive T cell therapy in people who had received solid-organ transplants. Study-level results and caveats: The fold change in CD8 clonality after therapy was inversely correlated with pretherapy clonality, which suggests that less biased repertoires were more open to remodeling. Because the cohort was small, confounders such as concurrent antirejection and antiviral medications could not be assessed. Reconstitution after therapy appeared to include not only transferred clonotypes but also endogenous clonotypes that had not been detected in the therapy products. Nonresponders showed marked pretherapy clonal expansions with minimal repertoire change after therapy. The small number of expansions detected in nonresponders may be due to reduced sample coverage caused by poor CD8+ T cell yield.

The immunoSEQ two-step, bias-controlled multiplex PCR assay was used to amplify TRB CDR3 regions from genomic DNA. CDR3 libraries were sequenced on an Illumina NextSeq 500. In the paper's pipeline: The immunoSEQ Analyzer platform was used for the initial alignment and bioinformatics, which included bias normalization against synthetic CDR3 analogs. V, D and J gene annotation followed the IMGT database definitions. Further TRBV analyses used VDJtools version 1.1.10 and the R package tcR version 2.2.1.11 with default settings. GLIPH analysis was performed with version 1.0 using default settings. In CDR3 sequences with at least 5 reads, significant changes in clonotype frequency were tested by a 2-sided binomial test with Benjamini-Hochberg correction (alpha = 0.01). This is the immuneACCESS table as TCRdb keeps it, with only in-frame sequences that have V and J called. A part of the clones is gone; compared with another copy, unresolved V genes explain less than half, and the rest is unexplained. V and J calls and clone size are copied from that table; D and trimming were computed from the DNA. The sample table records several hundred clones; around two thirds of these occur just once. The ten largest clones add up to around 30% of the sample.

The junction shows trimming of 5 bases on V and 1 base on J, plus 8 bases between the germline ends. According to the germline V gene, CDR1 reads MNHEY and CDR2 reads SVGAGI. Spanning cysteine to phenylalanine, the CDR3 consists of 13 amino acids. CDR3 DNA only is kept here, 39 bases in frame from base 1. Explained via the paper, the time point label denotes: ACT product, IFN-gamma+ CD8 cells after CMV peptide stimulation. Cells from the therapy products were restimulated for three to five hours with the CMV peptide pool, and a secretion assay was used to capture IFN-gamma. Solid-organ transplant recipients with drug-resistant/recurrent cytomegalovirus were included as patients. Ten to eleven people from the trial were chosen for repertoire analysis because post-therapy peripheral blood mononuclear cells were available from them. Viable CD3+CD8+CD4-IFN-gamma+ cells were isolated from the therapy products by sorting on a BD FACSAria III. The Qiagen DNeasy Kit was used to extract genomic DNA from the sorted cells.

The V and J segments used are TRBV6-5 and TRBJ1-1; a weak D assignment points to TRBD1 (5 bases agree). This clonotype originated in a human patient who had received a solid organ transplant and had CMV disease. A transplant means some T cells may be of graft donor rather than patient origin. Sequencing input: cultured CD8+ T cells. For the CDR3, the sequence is CASSRGANTEAFF. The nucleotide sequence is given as TGTGCCAGCAGTAGAGGGGCGAACACTGAAGCTTTCTTT.